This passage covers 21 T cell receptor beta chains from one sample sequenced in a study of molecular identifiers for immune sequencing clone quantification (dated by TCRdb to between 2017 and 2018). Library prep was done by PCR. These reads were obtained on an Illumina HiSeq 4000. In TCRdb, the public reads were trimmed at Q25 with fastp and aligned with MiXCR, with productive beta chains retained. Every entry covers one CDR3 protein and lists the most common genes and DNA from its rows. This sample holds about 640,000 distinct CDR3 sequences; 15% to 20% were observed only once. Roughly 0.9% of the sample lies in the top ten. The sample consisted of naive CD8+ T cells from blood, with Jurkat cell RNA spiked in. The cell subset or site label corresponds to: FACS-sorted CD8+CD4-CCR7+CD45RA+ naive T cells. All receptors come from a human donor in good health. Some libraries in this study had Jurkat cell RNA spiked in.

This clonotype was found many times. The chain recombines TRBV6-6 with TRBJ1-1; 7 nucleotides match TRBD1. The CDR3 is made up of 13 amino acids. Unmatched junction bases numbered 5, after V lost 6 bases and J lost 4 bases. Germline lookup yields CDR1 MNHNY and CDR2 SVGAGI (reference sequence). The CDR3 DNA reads TGTGCCAGCAGAGAAACAGGGGTCACTGAAGCTTTCTTT. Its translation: CASRETGVTEAFF.

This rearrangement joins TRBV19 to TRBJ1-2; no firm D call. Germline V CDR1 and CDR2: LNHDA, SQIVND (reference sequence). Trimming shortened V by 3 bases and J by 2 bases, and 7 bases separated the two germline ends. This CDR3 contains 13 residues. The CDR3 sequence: CASSISRNYGYTF. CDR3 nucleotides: TGTGCCAGTAGTATTAGTCGGAACTATGGCTACACCTTC.

In nucleotides, the CDR3 is TGTGCCAGCAGTTACTCGAGGCAGGTCACAGATACGCAGTATTTT. Protein product: CASSYSRQVTDTQYF. This chain uses TRBV6-2 or TRBV6-3 with TRBJ2-3; no definite D call. V was trimmed by 0 bases and J by 2 bases, leaving 9 bases between them. The CDR3 has 15 residues. The germline V gene has CDR1 MNHEY and CDR2 SVGEGT.

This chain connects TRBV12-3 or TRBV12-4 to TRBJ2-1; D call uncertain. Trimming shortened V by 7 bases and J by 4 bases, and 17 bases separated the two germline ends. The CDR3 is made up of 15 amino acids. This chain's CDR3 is CASTRPGYPYNEQFF. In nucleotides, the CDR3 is TGTGCCAGCACACGACCCGGGTACCCATACAATGAGCAGTTCTTC.

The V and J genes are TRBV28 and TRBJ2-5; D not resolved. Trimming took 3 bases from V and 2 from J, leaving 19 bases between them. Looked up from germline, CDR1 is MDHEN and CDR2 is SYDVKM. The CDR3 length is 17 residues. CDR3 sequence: CASSFVFQKKGQETQYF. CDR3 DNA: TGTGCCAGCAGTTTTGTCTTCCAAAAGAAAGGGCAAGAGACCCAGTACTTC.

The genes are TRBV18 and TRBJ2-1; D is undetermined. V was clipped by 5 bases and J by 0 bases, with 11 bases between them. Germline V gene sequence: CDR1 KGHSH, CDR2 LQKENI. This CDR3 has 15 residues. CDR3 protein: CASSETFSSYNEQFF. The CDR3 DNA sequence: TGTGCCAGCTCAGAGACTTTTAGCTCCTACAATGAGCAGTTCTTC.

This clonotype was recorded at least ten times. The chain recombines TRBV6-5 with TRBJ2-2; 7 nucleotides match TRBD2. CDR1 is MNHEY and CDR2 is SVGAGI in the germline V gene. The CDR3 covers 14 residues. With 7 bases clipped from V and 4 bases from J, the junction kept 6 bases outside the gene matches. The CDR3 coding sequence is TGTGCCAGCACTGGGGGGGGGACCACCGGGGAGCTGTTTTTT. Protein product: CASTGGGTTGELFF.

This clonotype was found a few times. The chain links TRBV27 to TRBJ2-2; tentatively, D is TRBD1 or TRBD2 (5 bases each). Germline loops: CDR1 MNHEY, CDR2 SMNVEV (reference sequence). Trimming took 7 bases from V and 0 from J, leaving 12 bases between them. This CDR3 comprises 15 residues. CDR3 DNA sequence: TGTGCCAGCACCTCGGGGCCATCGAACACCGGGGAGCTGTTTTTT. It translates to CASTSGPSNTGELFF.

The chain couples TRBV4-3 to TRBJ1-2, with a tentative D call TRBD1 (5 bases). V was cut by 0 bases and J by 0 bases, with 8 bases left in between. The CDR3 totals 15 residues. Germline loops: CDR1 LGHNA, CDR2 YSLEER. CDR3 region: CASSQDQGANYGYTF. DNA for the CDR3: TGCGCCAGCAGCCAAGATCAGGGAGCTAACTATGGCTACACCTTC.

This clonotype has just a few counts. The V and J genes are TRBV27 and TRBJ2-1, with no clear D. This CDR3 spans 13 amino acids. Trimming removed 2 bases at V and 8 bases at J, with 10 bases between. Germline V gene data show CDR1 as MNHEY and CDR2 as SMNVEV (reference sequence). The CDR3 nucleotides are TGTGCCAGCAGTTTAACTGGGTTGGATGAGCAGTTCTTC. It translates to CASSLTGLDEQFF.

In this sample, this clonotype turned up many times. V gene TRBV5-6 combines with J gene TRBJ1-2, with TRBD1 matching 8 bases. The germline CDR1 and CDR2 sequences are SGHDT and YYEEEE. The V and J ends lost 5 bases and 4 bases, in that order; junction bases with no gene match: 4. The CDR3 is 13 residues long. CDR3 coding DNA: TGTGCCAGCAGAACGCAGGGGGCCTATGGCTACACCTTC. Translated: CASRTQGAYGYTF.

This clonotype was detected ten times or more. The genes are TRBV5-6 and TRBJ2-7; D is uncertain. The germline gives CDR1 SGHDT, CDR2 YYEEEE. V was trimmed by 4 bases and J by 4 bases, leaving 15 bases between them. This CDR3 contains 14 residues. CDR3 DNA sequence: TGTGCCAGCAGCCTGAGGAGCCTTCGGTACGAGCAGTACTTC. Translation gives CASSLRSLRYEQYF.

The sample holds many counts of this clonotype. The CDR3 DNA reads as TGTGCCAGCAGCTATCCGACTAGCGGAGACTACGAGCAGTACTTC. Translating it yields CASSYPTSGDYEQYF. The J gene is TRBJ2-7, the V gene TRBV7-9, with 9 bases that match TRBD2. After removal of 4 bases from V and 3 bases from J, the junction contained 7 bases not matched to a gene. Germline CDR1 and CDR2: SEHNR and FQNEAQ (reference sequence). The CDR3 contains 15 residues.

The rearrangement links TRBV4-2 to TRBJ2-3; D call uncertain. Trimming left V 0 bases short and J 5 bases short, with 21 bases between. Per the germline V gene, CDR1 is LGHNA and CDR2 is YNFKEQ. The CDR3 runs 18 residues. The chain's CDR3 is CASSQDSSGPGWGDTQYF. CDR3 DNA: TGTGCCAGCAGCCAAGACTCGTCGGGCCCCGGGTGGGGAGATACGCAGTATTTT.

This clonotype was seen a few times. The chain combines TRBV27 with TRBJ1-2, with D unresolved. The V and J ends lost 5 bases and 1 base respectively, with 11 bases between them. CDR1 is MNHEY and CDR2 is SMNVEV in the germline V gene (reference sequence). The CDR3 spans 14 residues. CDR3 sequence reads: CASSPDRLNYGYTF. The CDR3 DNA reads TGTGCCAGCAGTCCGGACCGCCTTAACTATGGCTACACCTTC.

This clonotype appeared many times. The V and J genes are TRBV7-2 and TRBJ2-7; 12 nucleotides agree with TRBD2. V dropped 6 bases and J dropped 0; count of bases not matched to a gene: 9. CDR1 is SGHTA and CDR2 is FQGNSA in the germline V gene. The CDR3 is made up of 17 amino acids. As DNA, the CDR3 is TGTGCCAGCAGTTTGACTAGCGGGGGATACAGCTCCTACGAGCAGTACTTC. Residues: CASSLTSGGYSSYEQYF.

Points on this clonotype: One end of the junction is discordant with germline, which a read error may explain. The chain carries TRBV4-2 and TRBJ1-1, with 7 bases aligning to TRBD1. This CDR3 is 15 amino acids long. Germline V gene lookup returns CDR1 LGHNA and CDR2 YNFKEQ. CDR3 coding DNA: TGTGCCAGCAGCGCTCAAACAGGGGTAGACACTGAAGCTTACTTT. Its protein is CASSAQTGVDTEAYF.

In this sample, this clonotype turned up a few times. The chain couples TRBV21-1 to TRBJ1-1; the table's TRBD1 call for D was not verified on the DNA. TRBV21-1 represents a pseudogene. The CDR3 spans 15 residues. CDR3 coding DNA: TGTGCCAGCAGCAAAGCTGACAGATCGAACACTGAAGCTTTCTTT. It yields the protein CASSKADRSNTEAFF.

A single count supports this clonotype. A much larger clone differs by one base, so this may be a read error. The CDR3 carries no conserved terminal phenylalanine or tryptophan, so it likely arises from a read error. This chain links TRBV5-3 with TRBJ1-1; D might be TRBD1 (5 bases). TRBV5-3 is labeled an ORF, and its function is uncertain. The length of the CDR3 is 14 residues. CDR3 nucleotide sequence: TGTGCCAGCAGCTTGGCAGCAGGGCACACTGAAGCTTTCATT. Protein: CASSLAAGHTEAFI.

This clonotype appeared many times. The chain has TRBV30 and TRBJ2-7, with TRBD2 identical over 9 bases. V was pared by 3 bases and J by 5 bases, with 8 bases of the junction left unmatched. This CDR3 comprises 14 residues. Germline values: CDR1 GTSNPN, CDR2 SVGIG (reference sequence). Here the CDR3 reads CAWSPAAGGDEQYF. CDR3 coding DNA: TGTGCCTGGAGCCCCGCCGCGGGAGGGGACGAGCAGTACTTC. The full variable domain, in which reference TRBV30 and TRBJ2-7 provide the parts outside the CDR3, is SQTIHQWPATLVQPVGSPLSLECTVEGTSNPNLYWYRQAAGRGLQLLFYSVGIGQISSEVPQNLSASRPQDRQFILSSKKLLLSDSGFYLCAWSPAAGGDEQYFGPGTRLTVT.

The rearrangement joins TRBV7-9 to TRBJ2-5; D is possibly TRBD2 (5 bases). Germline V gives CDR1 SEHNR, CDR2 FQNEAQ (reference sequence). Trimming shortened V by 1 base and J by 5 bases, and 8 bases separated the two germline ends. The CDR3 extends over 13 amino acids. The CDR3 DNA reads TGTGCCAGCAGCTTAGGAGGGTTTGAGACCCAGTACTTC. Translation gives CASSLGGFETQYF.